The clone carrying this T cell receptor beta chain was seen ten or more times. This record belongs to a study of sequential checkpoint blockade in melanoma. Repertoires were generated with immunoSEQ multiplex PCR, while TCRdb's copy carries only in-frame clones and drops some. Of roughly 20,000 clones in the sample, 27% were seen once. As for treatment: randomized to nivolumab then ipilimumab (arm A) or the reverse (arm B). This CDR3 is 14 amino acids long. Germline lookup yields CDR1 SGHNT and CDR2 YENEEA. Unmatched junction bases numbered 5, after V lost 7 bases and J lost 1 base. This sequence was found in a human donor with melanoma. V gene TRBV11-3 combines with J gene TRBJ1-1, with 8 bases aligning to TRBD1. Sample: tumor tissue (inferred from file names), taken from a patient given nivolumab and ipilimumab in sequence. The DNA for the CDR3 is TGTGCCAGCATCTGGACAGGGACGAACACTGAAGCTTTCTTT. This encodes CASIWTGTNTEAFF.